Here is one TCR beta chain with its context. Germline V gene data show CDR1 as SGDLS and CDR2 as YYNGEE. V shed 0 bases and J shed 6 bases, with 18 bases lying between them. This CDR3 spans 17 amino acids. Seattle patients were enrolled while actively infected and followed longitudinally. The sample comes from a study of blood T cell repertoires in COVID-19. As for the study in general: Acute and convalescent COVID-19 samples came from the United States, Italy and Spain. Nucleic acid was either cDNA or gDNA, and it came from T cells, B-cell-depleted T cells, or PBMCs.

Per the original methods: Reference gene primer amplification gave nucleated cell count estimates. Sequenced by immunoSEQ multiplex PCR; TCRdb stores in-frame clones only, minus some. V and J calls and clone size follow that table, whereas D and trimming were derived from the DNA. Altogether some 140,000 clones are present, approximately 85% being singletons, with the ten largest covering 0.63%. The sequencing input was peripheral blood. The TCR was taken from a man between 60 and 75 years old with COVID-19, enrolled during active disease. The V and J genes are TRBV9 and TRBJ2-2; D remains ambiguous. For the CDR3, the DNA is TGTGCCAGCAGCGTAGTACCCTCGAGCAACACAGCCGGGGAGCTGTTTTTT. This gives the protein CASSVVPSSNTAGELFF. The entire variable domain, with the rest obtained from reference TRBV9 and TRBJ2-2, is as follows: DSGVTQTPKHLITATGQRVTLRCSPRSGDLSVYWYQQSLDQGLQFLIQYYNGEERAKGNILERFSAQQFPDLHSELNLSSLELGDSALYFCASSVVPSSNTAGELFFGEGSRLTVL.